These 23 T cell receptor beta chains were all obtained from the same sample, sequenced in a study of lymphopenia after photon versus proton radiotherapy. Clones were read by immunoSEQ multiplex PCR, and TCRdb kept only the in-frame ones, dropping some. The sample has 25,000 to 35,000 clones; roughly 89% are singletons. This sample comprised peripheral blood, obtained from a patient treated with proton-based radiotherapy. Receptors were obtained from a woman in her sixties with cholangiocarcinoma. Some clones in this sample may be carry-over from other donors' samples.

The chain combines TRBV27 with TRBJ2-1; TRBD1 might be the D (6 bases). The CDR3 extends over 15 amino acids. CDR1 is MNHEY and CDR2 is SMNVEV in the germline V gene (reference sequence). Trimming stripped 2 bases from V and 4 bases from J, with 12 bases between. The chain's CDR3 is CASSLSGTQYNEQFF. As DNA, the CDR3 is TGTGCCAGCAGTTTAAGTGGGACACAATACAATGAGCAGTTCTTC.

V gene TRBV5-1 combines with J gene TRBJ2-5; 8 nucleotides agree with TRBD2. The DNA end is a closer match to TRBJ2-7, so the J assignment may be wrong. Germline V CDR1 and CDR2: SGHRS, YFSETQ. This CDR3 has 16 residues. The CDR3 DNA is TGCGCCAGCAGTCGCGGGGGGTCCAGCCCAATTGACGAGCAGTACTTC. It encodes CASSRGGSSPIDEQYF.

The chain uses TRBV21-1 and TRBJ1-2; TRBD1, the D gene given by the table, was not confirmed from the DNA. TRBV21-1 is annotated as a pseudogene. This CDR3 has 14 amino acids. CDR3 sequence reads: CASSKEQGNYGYTF. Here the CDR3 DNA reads TGTGCCAGCAGCAAAGAACAGGGCAACTATGGCTACACCTTC.

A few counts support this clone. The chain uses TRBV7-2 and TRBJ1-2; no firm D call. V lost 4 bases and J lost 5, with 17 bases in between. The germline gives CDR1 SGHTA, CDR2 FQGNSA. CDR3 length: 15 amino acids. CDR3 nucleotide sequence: TGTGCCAGCAGCTATCACATGACGGAGGAGTATGGCTACACCTTC. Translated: CASSYHMTEEYGYTF.

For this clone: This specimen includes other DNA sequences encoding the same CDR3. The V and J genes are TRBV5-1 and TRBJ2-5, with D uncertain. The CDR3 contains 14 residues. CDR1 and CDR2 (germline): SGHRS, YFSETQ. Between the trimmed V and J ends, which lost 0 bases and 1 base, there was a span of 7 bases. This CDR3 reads CASSLVDTQETQYF. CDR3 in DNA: TGCGCCAGCAGCTTGGTTGACACCCAAGAGACCCAGTACTTC.

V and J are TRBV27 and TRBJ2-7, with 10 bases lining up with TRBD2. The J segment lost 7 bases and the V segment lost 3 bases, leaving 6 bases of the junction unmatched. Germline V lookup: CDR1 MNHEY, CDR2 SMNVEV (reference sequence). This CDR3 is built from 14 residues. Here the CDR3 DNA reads TGTGCCAGCAGTTTTAGCGGGAGGACGGGGGAGCAGTACTTC. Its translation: CASSFSGRTGEQYF.

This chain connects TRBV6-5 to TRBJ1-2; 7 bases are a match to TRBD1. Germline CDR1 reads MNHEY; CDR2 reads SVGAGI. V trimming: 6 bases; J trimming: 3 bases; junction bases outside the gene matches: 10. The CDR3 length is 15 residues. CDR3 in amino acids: CASSHRQGADYGYTF. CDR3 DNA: TGTGCCAGCAGCCACCGACAGGGAGCGGACTATGGCTACACCTTC.

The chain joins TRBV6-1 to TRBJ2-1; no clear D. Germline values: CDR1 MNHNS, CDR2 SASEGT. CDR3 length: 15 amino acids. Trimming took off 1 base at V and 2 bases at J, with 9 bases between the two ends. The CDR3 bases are TGTGCCAGCAGTGAAGGGAGAATAACCTACAATGAGCAGTTCTTC. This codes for CASSEGRITYNEQFF.

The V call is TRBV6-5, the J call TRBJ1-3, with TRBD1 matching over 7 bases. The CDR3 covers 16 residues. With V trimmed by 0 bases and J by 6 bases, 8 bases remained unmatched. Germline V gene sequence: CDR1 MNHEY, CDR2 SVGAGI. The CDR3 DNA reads TGTGCCAGCAGTTACTCATTGACAGGGTCGGTAAACACCATATATTTT. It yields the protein CASSYSLTGSVNTIYF.

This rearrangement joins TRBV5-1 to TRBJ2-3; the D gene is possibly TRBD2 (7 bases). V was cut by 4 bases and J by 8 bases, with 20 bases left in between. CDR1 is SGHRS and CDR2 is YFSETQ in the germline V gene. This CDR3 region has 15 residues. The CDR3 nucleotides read TGCGCCAGCAGCGAAACTAGCGAGGGGGTCGGTACGCAGTATTTT. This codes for CASSETSEGVGTQYF.

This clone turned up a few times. The CDR3 nucleotides read TGTGCCAGCATGTACGACACTGAAGCTTTCTTT. As protein: CASMYDTEAFF. This chain uses TRBV2 with TRBJ1-1, with D hard to call. With 7 bases removed from V and 3 bases from J, the gap between germline ends came to 6 bases. CDR3 length equals 11 residues. The germline CDR1 and CDR2 sequences are SNHLY and FYNNEI.

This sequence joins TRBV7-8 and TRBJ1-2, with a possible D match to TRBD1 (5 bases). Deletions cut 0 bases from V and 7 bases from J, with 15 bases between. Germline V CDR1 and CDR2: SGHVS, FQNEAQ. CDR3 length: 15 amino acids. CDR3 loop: CASSLAMSGWRGYTF. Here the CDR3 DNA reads TGTGCCAGCAGCTTAGCAATGTCAGGGTGGCGTGGCTACACCTTC. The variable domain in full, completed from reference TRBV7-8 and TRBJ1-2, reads GAGVSQSPRYKVAKRGQDVALRCDPISGHVSLFWYQQALGQGPEFLTYFQNEAQLDKSGLPSDRFFAERPEGSVSTLKIQRTQQEDSAVYLCASSLAMSGWRGYTFGSGTRLTVV.

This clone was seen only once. The CDR3 is CAISTGTKNIQYF. As DNA, the CDR3 is TGTGCCATCTCTACCGGAACCAAAAACATTCAGTACTTC. The chain couples TRBV10-3 to TRBJ2-4; unclear D gene. Per the germline V gene, CDR1 is ENHRY and CDR2 is SYGVKD. The CDR3 runs 13 residues. V lost 8 bases and J lost 2, with 10 bases in between.

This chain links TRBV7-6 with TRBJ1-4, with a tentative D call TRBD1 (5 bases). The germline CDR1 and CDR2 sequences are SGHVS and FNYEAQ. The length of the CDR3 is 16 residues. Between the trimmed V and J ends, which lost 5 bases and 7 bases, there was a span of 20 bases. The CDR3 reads CASSLTSGYYSEKLFF. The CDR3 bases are TGTGCCAGCAGCCTCACCTCAGGGTATTATAGTGAAAAACTGTTTTTT.

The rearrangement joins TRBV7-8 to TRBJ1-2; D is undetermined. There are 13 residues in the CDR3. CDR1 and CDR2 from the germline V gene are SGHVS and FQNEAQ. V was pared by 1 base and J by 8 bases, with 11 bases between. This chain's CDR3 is CASSLGGRLGYTF. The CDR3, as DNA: TGTGCCAGCAGCTTAGGAGGGCGCTTGGGCTACACCTTC.

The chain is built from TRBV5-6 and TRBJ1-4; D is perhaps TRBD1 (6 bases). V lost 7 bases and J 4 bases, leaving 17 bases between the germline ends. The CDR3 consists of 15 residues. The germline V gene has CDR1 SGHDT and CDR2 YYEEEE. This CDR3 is CASSALQGFNEKLFF. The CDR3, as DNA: TGTGCCAGCTCTGCCCTACAGGGATTTAATGAAAAACTGTTTTTT.

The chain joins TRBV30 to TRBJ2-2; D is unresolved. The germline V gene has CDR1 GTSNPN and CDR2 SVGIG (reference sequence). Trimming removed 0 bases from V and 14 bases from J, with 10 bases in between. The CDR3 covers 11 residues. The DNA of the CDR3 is TGTGCCTGGAGTGTACTATCTCTCCTGTTTTTT. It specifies CAWSVLSLLFF. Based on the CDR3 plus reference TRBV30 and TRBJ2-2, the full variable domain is SQTIHQWPATLVQPVGSPLSLECTVEGTSNPNLYWYRQAAGRGLQLLFYSVGIGQISSEVPQNLSASRPQDRQFILSSKKLLLSDSGFYLCAWSVLSLLFFGEGSRLTVL.

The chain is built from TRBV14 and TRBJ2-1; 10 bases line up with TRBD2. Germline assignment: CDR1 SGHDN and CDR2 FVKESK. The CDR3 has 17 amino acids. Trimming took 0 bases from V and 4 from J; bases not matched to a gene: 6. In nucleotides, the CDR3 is TGTGCCAGCAGCCAAGATCGAGGACTAGCGGTGTACAATGAGCAGTTCTTC. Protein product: CASSQDRGLAVYNEQFF.

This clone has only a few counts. CDR3 residues: CASSWVGENTEAFF. CDR3 in DNA: TGTGCCAGCAGTTGGGTCGGGGAGAACACTGAAGCTTTCTTT. This sequence joins TRBV5-5 and TRBJ1-1, with no clear D. V was pared by 5 bases and J by 1 base, with 12 bases between. Germline values: CDR1 SGHKS, CDR2 YYEKEE (reference sequence). The CDR3 spans 14 residues.

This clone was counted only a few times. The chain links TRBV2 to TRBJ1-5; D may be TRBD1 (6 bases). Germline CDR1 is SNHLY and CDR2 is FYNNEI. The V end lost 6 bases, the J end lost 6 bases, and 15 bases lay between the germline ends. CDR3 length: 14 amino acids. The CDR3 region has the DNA TGTGCCAGCAGGGACAGATCTTACGGTCAGCCCCAGCATTTT. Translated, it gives CASRDRSYGQPQHF.

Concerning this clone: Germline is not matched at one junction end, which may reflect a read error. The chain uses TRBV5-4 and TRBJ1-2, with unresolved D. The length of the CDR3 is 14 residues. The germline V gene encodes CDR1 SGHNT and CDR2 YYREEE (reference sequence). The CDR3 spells CANSLNKANYGYTF. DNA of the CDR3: TGTGCCAACAGCTTAAATAAAGCTAACTATGGCTACACCTTC. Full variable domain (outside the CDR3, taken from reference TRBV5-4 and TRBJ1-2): ETGVTQSPTHLIKTRGQQVTLRCSSQSGHNTVSWYQQALGQGPQFIFQYYREEENGRGNFPPRFSGLQFPNYSSELNVNALELDDSALYLCANSLNKANYGYTFGSGTRLTVV.

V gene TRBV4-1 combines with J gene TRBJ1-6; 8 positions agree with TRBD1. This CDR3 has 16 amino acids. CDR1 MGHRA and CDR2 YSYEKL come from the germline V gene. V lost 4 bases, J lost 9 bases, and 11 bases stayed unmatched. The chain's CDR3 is CASSRGGQGMGSPLHF. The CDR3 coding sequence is TGCGCCAGCAGCCGAGGTGGACAGGGAATGGGTTCACCCCTCCACTTT.

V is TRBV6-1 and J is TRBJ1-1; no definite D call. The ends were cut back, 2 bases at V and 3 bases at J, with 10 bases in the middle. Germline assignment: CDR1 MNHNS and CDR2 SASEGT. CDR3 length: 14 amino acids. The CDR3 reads CASSEHPRDTEAFF. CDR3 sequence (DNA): TGTGCCAGCAGTGAACATCCTAGAGACACTGAAGCTTTCTTT.